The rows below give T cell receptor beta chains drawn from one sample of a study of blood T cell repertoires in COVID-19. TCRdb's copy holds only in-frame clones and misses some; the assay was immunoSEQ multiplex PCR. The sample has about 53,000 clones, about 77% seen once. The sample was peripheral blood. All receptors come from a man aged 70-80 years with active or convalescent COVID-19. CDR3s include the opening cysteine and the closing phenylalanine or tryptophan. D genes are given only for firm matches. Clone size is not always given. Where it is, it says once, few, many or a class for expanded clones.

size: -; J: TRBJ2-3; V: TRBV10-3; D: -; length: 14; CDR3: CAISMTGNTDTQYF; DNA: TGTGCCATCAGCATGACGGGAAACACAGATACGCAGTATTTT
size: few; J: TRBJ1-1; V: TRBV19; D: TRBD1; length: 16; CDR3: CASSIGDRGPNTEAFF; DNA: TGTGCCAGTAGTATAGGGGACAGGGGGCCGAACACTGAAGCTTTCTTT
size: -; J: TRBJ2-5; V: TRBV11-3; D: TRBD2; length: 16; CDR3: CASSPSGTSVQETQYF; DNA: TGTGCCAGCAGCCCCTCCGGGACTAGCGTTCAAGAGACCCAGTACTTC
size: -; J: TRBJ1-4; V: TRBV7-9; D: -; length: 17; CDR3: CASSIGGSGPTNEKLFF; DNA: TGTGCCAGCAGCATAGGAGGGAGTGGACCAACTAATGAAAAACTGTTTTTT
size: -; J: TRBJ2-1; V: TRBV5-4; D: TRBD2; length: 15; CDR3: CASTRTSGAYNEQFF; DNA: TGTGCCAGCACCCGGACTAGCGGGGCCTACAATGAGCAGTTCTTC
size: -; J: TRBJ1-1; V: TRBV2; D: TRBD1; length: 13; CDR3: CASRDDRVSEAFF; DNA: TGTGCCAGCAGGGACGACAGGGTTTCCGAAGCTTTCTTT
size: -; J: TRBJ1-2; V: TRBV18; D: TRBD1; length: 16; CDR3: CASSLDWDSQNYGYTF; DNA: TGTGCCAGCTCACTCGACTGGGACAGCCAGAACTATGGCTACACCTTC
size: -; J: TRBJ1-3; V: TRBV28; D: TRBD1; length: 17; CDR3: CASSLPQDRVTGNTIYF; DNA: TGTGCCAGCTCACTCCCCCAGGACAGGGTAACCGGAAACACCATATATTTT
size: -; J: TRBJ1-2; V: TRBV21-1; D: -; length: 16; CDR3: CASSKTGDREGYGYTF; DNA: TGTGCCAGCAGCAAAACAGGGGACAGGGAGGGCTATGGCTACACCTTC
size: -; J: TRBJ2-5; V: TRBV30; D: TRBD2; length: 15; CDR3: CAWSNGLAGFETQYF; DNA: TGTGCCTGGAGTAACGGACTAGCGGGATTTGAGACCCAGTACTTC
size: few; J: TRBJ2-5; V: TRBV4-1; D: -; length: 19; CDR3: CASSHPGLRHSIGQETQYF; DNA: TGCGCCAGCAGCCACCCCGGCCTGCGACATTCCATCGGCCAAGAGACCCAGTACTTC
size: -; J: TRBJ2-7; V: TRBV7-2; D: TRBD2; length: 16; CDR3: CASSLGTSGSSYEQYF; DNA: TGTGCCAGCAGCTTAGGAACTAGCGGGAGTTCCTACGAGCAGTACTTC
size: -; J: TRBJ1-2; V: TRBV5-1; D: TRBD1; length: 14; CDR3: CASSSGQGDYGYTF; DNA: TGCGCCAGCAGCTCTGGACAGGGGGACTATGGCTACACCTTC
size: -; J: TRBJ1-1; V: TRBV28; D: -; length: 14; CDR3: CASSLVALNTEAFF; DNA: TGTGCCAGCAGTTTAGTAGCTTTGAACACTGAAGCTTTCTTT
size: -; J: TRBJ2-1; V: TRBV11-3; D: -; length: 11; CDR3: CASSLDSLTFF; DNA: TGTGCCAGCAGCTTAGACAGTCTCACGTTCTTC
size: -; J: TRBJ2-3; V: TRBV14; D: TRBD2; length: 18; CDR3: CASSQDRTSGTSTDTQYF; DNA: TGTGCCAGCAGCCAGGACCGGACTAGCGGGACGAGCACAGATACGCAGTATTTT
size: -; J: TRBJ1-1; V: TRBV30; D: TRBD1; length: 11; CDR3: CAGNRGTEAFF; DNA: TGTGCCGGCAACAGGGGCACTGAAGCTTTCTTT
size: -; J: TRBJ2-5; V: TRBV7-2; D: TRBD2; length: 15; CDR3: CASSLSGGRGETQYF; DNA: TGTGCCAGCAGCTTATCGGGAGGGCGGGGAGAGACCCAGTACTTC
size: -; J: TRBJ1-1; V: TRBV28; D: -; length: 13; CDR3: CASRPQGLTEAFF; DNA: TGTGCCAGCAGGCCCCAGGGGCTGACTGAAGCTTTCTTT
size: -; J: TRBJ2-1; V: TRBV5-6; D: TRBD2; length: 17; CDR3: CASSLVTSGDFYNEQFF; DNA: TGTGCCAGCAGCTTGGTCACTAGCGGAGACTTCTACAATGAGCAGTTCTTC
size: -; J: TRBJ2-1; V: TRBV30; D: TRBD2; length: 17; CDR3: CAWSLSRTSGYHNEQFF; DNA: TGTGCCTGGAGTTTATCTCGGACTAGCGGGTACCACAATGAGCAGTTCTTC
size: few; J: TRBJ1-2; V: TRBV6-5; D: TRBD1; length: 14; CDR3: CATGGLGQAHGYTF; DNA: TGTGCCACCGGGGGACTGGGACAGGCTCATGGCTACACCTTC
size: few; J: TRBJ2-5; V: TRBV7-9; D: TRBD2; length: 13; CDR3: CASALAGTETQYF; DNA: TGTGCCAGCGCACTAGCGGGAACTGAGACCCAGTACTTC